The T cell receptor (beta chain) under discussion was sequenced for a study of T cell changes during pregnancy in multiple sclerosis. This clone was seen just once. Assay: immunoSEQ multiplex PCR; the TCRdb copy retains only in-frame clones and omits some. The sample lists roughly 110,000 clones, about nine tenths occurring once. This specimen consisted of peripheral blood, obtained after pregnancy. This receptor was identified in a female donor with multiple sclerosis, enrolled in a pregnancy study.

The CDR3 bases are TGTGCCAGCAGCGTAGGCGGGAGGGCCCGAGATACGCAGTATTTT. Translating gives CASSVGGRARDTQYF. The chain couples TRBV9 to TRBJ2-3; 9 bases map to TRBD2. This CDR3 has 15 residues. Germline CDR1 reads SGDLS; CDR2 reads YYNGEE. Trimming cost V 0 bases and J 5 bases; bases outside gene matches: 4.